Described below is a single TCR beta chain sequence and its context. Its cognate antigen is unknown. This sample was taken from a study of cytomegalovirus exposure and HLA in healthy donors. About the research overall: Earlier findings included 90 million to 120 million unique TCR beta sequences obtained from around 180 million T cells.

Study findings and constraints: The HLA-A and HLA-B alleles of most subjects were reportedly predicted accurately from TCR beta sequences.

PCR employed 60 Vbeta and 13 Jbeta primers. The assay was immunoSEQ multiplex PCR, and TCRdb's table has in-frame clones only and misses some. The sample lists some 90,000 clones, more than 75% occurring once. The receptor was derived from a human donor in good health. Sequenced sample: PBMCs.

CDR3 DNA sequence: TGTGCTAGTGGTACCCCCGGGACTAGCGGGAGGGATGAGCAGTTCTTC. Its protein is CASGTPGTSGRDEQFF. The chain recombines TRBV12-5 with TRBJ2-1, with 16 bases matching TRBD2. The CDR3 is 16 residues long. After removal of 5 bases from V and 8 bases from J, the junction contained 6 bases not matched to a gene. CDR1 and CDR2 from the germline V gene are LGHNT and FRNRAP.